The clone carrying this T cell receptor beta chain was seen just once. Antigen: not known. The data were obtained in a study of T cell responses to AZD1222 COVID-19 vaccine. Study results and limitations: Clonal diversity was possibly underestimated, and white British individuals and females predominated among donors. None of the repertoires were sampled until the peak T cell response had passed. Baseline antibody screening turned up just a handful of seropositive AZD1222 recipients. Reports indicate that nearly half of spike-specific TCRs are directed at unmutated variant regions.

Trimming removed 0 bases at V and 4 bases at J, with 7 bases between. This CDR3 spans 13 amino acids. CDR1 MNHNS and CDR2 SASEGT come from the germline V gene. The repertoire was sequenced with immunoSEQ multiplex PCR; TCRdb's copy has only in-frame clones and lacks some. Among 210,000 or so clones listed, about 95% were seen once. The gene calls are TRBV6-1 and TRBJ2-7; TRBD1 is a possible D gene (5 bases). Sequenced here: peripheral blood, sampled 28 days after the second dose of the MenACWY control vaccine. The receptor was isolated from an adult who received the MenACWY meningococcal vaccine as a control. As DNA, the CDR3 is TGTGCCAGCAGTGAAGCGGGGCGGTACGAGCAGTACTTC. Its protein product is CASSEAGRYEQYF.